This T cell receptor (beta chain) was documented in a study of T cells in Graves' hyperthyroidism and ophthalmopathy. Study-level results: Before onset, ophthalmopathy was predicted by the model a median roughly 6.8 months earlier. Most thyroid-expanded clonotypes above 0.001 were also found in blood.

In this sample, this clonotype turned up a few times. The antigen is unknown. RNA transcripts gave rise to amplified TCR beta CDR3 regions. An initial round of RT-PCR targeting the TCR CDR3 relied on the HTBI primer set. MiXCR, applied by TCRdb to the multiplex PCR reads, yields one record per CDR3 protein. This sample has 500,000 to 600,000 distinct CDR3 sequences, with just over 45% found just once. Clinical symptoms, serum thyroxine, TRAb, thyroid ultrasound and orbital computed tomography informed diagnoses. The sequence was collected from an adult woman with Graves' disease, either hyperthyroidism or ophthalmopathy (not recorded which). The specimen sequenced was peripheral blood or thyroid tissue (not recorded which).

The CDR3 DNA reads as TGTGCCATCGGCAACCGGGACGCCCCCCGGGAGACCCAGTACTTC. It translates to CAIGNRDAPRETQYF. The V and J genes are TRBV10-3 and TRBJ2-5; D is perhaps TRBD1 or TRBD2 (5 bases each). Germline V gene data show CDR1 as ENHRY and CDR2 as SYGVKD. This CDR3 region has 15 residues. V dropped 8 bases and J dropped 5 bases, with 21 bases sitting between them.